This T cell receptor (beta chain) was obtained from a study of T cell responses to AZD1222 COVID-19 vaccine. In the case of this clone: The antigen is undetermined.

This CDR3 contains 11 residues. The germline V gene has CDR1 MNHEY and CDR2 SVGAGI. The ends were cut back, 8 bases at V and 9 bases at J, with 11 bases in the middle. Whole-study results and caveats: The sample set comprised mostly white British donors with more females, and clonal diversity was possibly underestimated. Vaccine-associated CD4 TCRs ranged over spike, dominating at 160-218 and 743-854. Baseline seropositivity characterized only six or seven AZD1222 recipients. Vaccination with two AZD1222 doses was followed by a rise in Spike-specific TCR breadth and depth.

Assay used: immunoSEQ multiplex PCR; TCRdb lists only in-frame clones, some missing. The data contain tens of thousands of clones, about nine tenths of them singletons. This sequence joins TRBV6-5 and TRBJ1-3; TRBD1 might be the D (5 bases). This receptor was taken from an adult who received the MenACWY meningococcal vaccine as a control. The sample here was peripheral blood, taken 28 days after the second dose of the MenACWY control vaccine. Written as DNA, the CDR3 is TGTGCCAGCCAAGGGCAGGGCACCATATATTTT. This codes for CASQGQGTIYF.